This T cell receptor (beta chain) was retrieved from a study of T cell repertoires in cytomegalovirus infection. Regarding this clonotype: As yet, its antigen is unknown.

The CDR3 sequence is 15 residues long. Trimming pared 5 bases from V and 7 bases from J, leaving 17 bases between. CDR1 SGHVS and CDR2 FNYEAQ come from the germline V gene. TCRdb redid the calling of the reads with MiXCR, one entry per CDR3 protein. The repertoire holds roughly 78,000 distinct CDR3 sequences, 35% to 50% seen once, with approximately 93% in the top ten. The V and J genes are TRBV7-6 and TRBJ1-4; the D gene is possibly TRBD1 (5 bases). Sequencing was performed on CD8+ T cells from cultured PBMCs, taken from culture after CMV antigen stimulation. The receptor's source is a human donor in good health (CMV status not recorded). Some clones in this sample may be carry-over from other donors' samples. Here the CDR3 reads CASSGHAGRGEKLFF. The CDR3 nucleotides are TGTGCCAGCAGCGGACACGCGGGGCGGGGTGAAAAACTGTTTTTT.